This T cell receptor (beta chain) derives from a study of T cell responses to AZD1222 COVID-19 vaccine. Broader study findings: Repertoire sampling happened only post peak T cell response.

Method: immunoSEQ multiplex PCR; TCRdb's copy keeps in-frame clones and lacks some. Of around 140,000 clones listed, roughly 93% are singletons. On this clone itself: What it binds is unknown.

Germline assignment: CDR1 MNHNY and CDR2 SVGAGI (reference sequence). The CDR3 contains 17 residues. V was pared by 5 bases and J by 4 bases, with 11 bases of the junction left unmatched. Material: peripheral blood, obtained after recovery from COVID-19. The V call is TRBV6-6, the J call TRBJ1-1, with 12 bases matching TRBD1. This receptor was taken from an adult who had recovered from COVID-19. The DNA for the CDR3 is TGTGCCAGCAGTCGAAGTACCGGGACAGGGGGCCTCACTGAAGCTTTCTTT. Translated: CASSRSTGTGGLTEAFF.